This T cell receptor (beta chain) was captured by sequencing in a study of regulatory T cells in long-lasting Graves disease. To make TCR beta libraries, researchers used iRepertoire HTBI primers and Arm-PCR of CDR3 regions. TCRdb re-called the multiplex PCR reads through MiXCR, storing one row per CDR3 protein. The sample lists approximately 400,000 distinct CDR3 sequences, roughly 20% occurring once. In regard to this clonotype: One junction end disagrees with the germline gene, perhaps due to a read error.

The time point was: persistent/refractory GD, antithyroid drugs over 5 years with positive TRAb. The TCR library was made from RNA extracted from PBMCs. The specimen comprised peripheral blood mononuclear cells (PBMCs), sampled when the disease was refractory, from a patient treated with antithyroid drugs. The clonotype comes from a female donor with Graves disease.

The CDR3 bases are TGCAGTGCTAAGCAACCGCCCAGGTACGAGCGGTACTTC. This translates into CSAKQPPRYERYF. The chain is built from TRBV20-1 and TRBJ2-7; no clear D gene. The CDR3 covers 13 residues. Germline V gene sequence: CDR1 DFQATT, CDR2 SNEGSKA (reference sequence).